The 14 T cell receptor beta chains presented below share a single source sample, sequenced in a study of blood T cell repertoires in COVID-19. The table came from immunoSEQ multiplex PCR; TCRdb's copy has only in-frame clones and leaves some out. In the table there are about 180,000 clones, approximately 83% of which are singletons. Specimen: peripheral blood. These receptors were obtained from a human donor with active or convalescent COVID-19. The donor label of this sample is uncertain.

V usage is TRBV9 and J usage is TRBJ1-4; D perhaps matches TRBD1 (5 bases). The germline CDR1 and CDR2 sequences are SGDLS and YYNGEE. V lost 2 bases, J lost 0 bases, and 8 bases lay in between. The CDR3 contains 15 residues. The CDR3 region is CASSVTDSTNEKLFF. The CDR3 DNA reads as TGTGCCAGCAGCGTGACAGATTCAACTAATGAAAAACTGTTTTTT. The entire variable domain, with the rest obtained from reference TRBV9 and TRBJ1-4, is as follows: DSGVTQTPKHLITATGQRVTLRCSPRSGDLSVYWYQQSLDQGLQFLIQYYNGEERAKGNILERFSAQQFPDLHSELNLSSLELGDSALYFCASSVTDSTNEKLFFGSGTQLSVL.

The V call is TRBV4-1, the J call TRBJ2-5; 15 nucleotides align to TRBD2. The CDR3 is 20 residues long. V shed 0 bases and J 5 bases; nucleotides not matched to a gene: 13. Germline V gene lookup returns CDR1 MGHRA and CDR2 YSYEKL. This CDR3 is CASSQDCGAGLAGGGETQYF. DNA of the CDR3: TGCGCCAGCAGCCAAGATTGTGGCGCGGGACTAGCGGGGGGCGGGGAGACCCAGTACTTC.

In nucleotides, the CDR3 is TGTGCCAGCAGTTACCGAGATGAGGGTGCAACTAATGAAAAACTGTTTTTT. Its translation is CASSYRDEGATNEKLFF. The chain is built from TRBV6-2 or TRBV6-3 and TRBJ1-4, with D unclear. V was pared by 2 bases and J by 0 bases, with 13 bases between. Germline values: CDR1 MNHEY, CDR2 SVGEGT. The CDR3 runs 17 residues.

The rearrangement links TRBV5-1 to TRBJ1-6, with D unresolved. This CDR3 has 20 amino acids. Deletions cut 0 bases from V and 7 bases from J, with 26 bases between. Germline assignment: CDR1 SGHRS and CDR2 YFSETQ. The CDR3 protein is CASSLALKSSLRIINSPLHF. CDR3 bases: TGCGCCAGCAGCTTGGCCTTAAAGTCCAGCCTGCGGATTATCAATTCACCCCTCCACTTT.

This chain uses TRBV5-4 with TRBJ2-7; D is ambiguous. The germline V gene has CDR1 SGHNT and CDR2 YYREEE (reference sequence). V was pared by 4 bases and J by 1 base, with 9 bases between. This CDR3 has 13 amino acids. CDR3 nucleotide sequence: TGTGCCAGCAGCGGTGGCGGATCCTACGAGCAGTACTTC. Its translation is CASSGGGSYEQYF. Using reference TRBV5-4 and TRBJ2-7 for the parts outside the CDR3, the full variable domain is ETGVTQSPTHLIKTRGQQVTLRCSSQSGHNTVSWYQQALGQGPQFIFQYYREEENGRGNFPPRFSGLQFPNYSSELNVNALELDDSALYLCASSGGGSYEQYFGPGTRLTVT.

The chain is built from TRBV19 and TRBJ2-4; possible D gene TRBD1, 5 bases. V lost 3 bases and J 0 bases, leaving 18 bases between the germline ends. Per germline, CDR1 LNHDA and CDR2 SQIVND (reference sequence). The CDR3 has 18 amino acids. CDR3 coding DNA: TGTGCCAGTAGTATTGTACACGGACATCAAAAAGCCAAAAACATTCAGTACTTC. It yields the protein CASSIVHGHQKAKNIQYF. Full variable domain (remainder filled in from reference TRBV19 and TRBJ2-4): DGGITQSPKYLFRKEGQNVTLSCEQNLNHDAMYWYRQDPGQGLRLIYYSQIVNDFQKGDIAEGYSVSREKKESFPLTVTSAQKNPTAFYLCASSIVHGHQKAKNIQYFGAGTRLSVL.

The genes are TRBV30 and TRBJ1-1; tentative D call: TRBD1 (5 bases). Germline values: CDR1 GTSNPN, CDR2 SVGIG (reference sequence). CDR3 size: 14 residues. CDR3 sequence: CAGSEGMGQTEAFF. CDR3 DNA: TGTGCGGGGTCGGAGGGGATGGGCCAAACTGAAGCTTTCTTT.

The V call is TRBV11-2, the J call TRBJ2-1; perhaps TRBD1 as D (8 bases). The CDR3 extends over 16 amino acids. Germline loops: CDR1 SGHAT, CDR2 FQNNGV. V dropped 0 bases and J dropped 7 bases, with 16 bases sitting between them. CDR3 amino acids: CASSLDRNRGGNEQFF. CDR3 DNA sequence: TGTGCCAGCAGCTTAGATCGAAACAGGGGGGGGAATGAGCAGTTCTTC. The full variable domain, its missing parts supplied by reference TRBV11-2 and TRBJ2-1, is EAGVAQSPRYKIIEKRQSVAFWCNPISGHATLYWYQQILGQGPKLLIQFQNNGVVDDSQLPKDRFSAERLKGVDSTLKIQPAKLEDSAVYLCASSLDRNRGGNEQFFGPGTRLTVL.

The J gene is TRBJ1-1, the V gene TRBV29-1; no clear D. Germline V gene sequence: CDR1 SQVTM, CDR2 ANQGSEA. V was pared by 5 bases and J by 2 bases, with 6 bases between. The CDR3 length is 11 residues. CDR3 in amino acids: CSVFSNTEAFF. The CDR3 nucleotides are TGCAGCGTTTTTTCAAACACTGAAGCTTTCTTT.

The genes are TRBV27 and TRBJ2-2; D perhaps matches TRBD1 (7 bases). Germline CDR1 and CDR2: MNHEY and SMNVEV (reference sequence). This CDR3 is 18 amino acids long. The V and J ends lost 2 bases and 4 bases respectively, with 20 bases between them. The chain's CDR3 is CASSLLRGRGRSTGELFF. The CDR3 DNA is TGTGCCAGCAGTTTACTCCGTGGCAGGGGGAGGTCCACCGGGGAGCTGTTTTTT.

This rearrangement joins TRBV28 to TRBJ2-1; D is possibly TRBD2 (6 bases). Germline-derived CDR1 and CDR2 are MDHEN and SYDVKM. The V and J ends lost 5 bases and 7 bases respectively, with 15 bases between them. The CDR3 covers 14 residues. The CDR3 sequence is CASSGRAGRNEQFF. The DNA of the CDR3 is TGTGCCAGCAGTGGCAGGGCAGGGAGGAATGAGCAGTTCTTC.

This clone was counted between two and nine times. V gene TRBV10-1 combines with J gene TRBJ2-5, with a tentative D call TRBD2 (5 bases). The CDR3 runs to 14 residues. Germline V gene sequence: CDR1 WNHNN, CDR2 SYGVQD (reference sequence). The V and J ends lost 0 bases and 5 bases respectively, with 10 bases between them. CDR3 DNA sequence: TGCGCCAGCAGTGAGTCGAGAGGGTCGGAGACCCAGTACTTC. As protein: CASSESRGSETQYF.

V gene TRBV9 combines with J gene TRBJ1-2; no definite D call. V was shortened by 0 bases and J by 4 bases, with 10 bases between the two germline ends. This CDR3 is 14 amino acids long. Germline CDR1 and CDR2: SGDLS and YYNGEE. CDR3 sequence reads: CASSVANRFYGYTF. The DNA of the CDR3 is TGTGCCAGCAGCGTAGCTAACAGATTCTATGGCTACACCTTC.

The J gene is TRBJ2-1, the V gene TRBV19; TRBD2 matches 14 bases. The CDR3 is 17 amino acids. The trim removed 4 bases at V and 4 bases at J, leaving 6 bases unmatched. Germline CDR1 reads LNHDA; CDR2 reads SQIVND (reference sequence). The CDR3 here is CASSKLGLAGGYNEQFF. CDR3 nucleotides: TGTGCCAGTAGTAAACTAGGACTAGCGGGAGGTTACAATGAGCAGTTCTTC.